Sequencing of this T cell receptor (beta chain) was carried out in a study of blood T cell repertoires in COVID-19. In the study overall: T cells, B-cell-depleted T cells, or PBMCs provided the cDNA or gDNA that served as material.

Cohorts were based on clinical histories the participants reported. The study counted Cohort 3 donors as recovered given two negative PCRs, clearance, or symptom resolution. The CDR3 covers 14 residues. Germline CDR1 reads SGHRS; CDR2 reads YFSETQ. Trimming removed 4 bases from V and 5 bases from J, with 16 bases in between. Source study methods: Estimation of nucleated cell counts relied on the amplification of reference gene primers. Repertoires were generated with immunoSEQ multiplex PCR, while TCRdb's copy carries only in-frame clones and drops some. For V, J and clone size, that table is used; D and trimming come from the DNA. This sample has more than 85,000 clones, with around 86% found just once.

Material for sequencing was PBMCs or T cells enriched from blood (not recorded which). This rearrangement joins TRBV5-1 to TRBJ2-7; no clear D gene. This TCR was recovered from a woman in her fifties or sixties who had recovered from COVID-19. As DNA, the CDR3 is TGCGCCAGCAGCCTGTCCCCGCGAGGCAACGAGCAGTACTTC. Translation gives CASSLSPRGNEQYF.